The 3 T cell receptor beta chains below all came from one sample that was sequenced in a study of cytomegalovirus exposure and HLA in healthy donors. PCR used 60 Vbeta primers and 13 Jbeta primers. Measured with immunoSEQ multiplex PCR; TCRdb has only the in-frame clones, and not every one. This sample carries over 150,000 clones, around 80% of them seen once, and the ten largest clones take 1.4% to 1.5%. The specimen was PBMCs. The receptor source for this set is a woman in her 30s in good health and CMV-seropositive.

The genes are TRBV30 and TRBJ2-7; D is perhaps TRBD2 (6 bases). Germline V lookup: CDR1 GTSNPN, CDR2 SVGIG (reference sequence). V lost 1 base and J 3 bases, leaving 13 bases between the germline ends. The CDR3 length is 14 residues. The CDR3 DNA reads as TGTGCCTGGAGTGGTGGCGGGACTGGCTACGAGCAGTACTTC. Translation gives CAWSGGGTGYEQYF. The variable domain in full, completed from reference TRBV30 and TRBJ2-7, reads SQTIHQWPATLVQPVGSPLSLECTVEGTSNPNLYWYRQAAGRGLQLLFYSVGIGQISSEVPQNLSASRPQDRQFILSSKKLLLSDSGFYLCAWSGGGTGYEQYFGPGTRLTVT.

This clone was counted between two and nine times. This CDR3 is CASSLNPLPTGTAYNEQFF. In DNA form, the CDR3 reads TGTGCCAGCAGTTTAAACCCGCTACCTACCGGGACAGCCTACAATGAGCAGTTCTTC. The genes are TRBV27 and TRBJ2-1; 7 nucleotides agree with TRBD1. The germline CDR1 and CDR2 sequences are MNHEY and SMNVEV (reference sequence). This CDR3 spans 19 amino acids. V lost 2 bases, J lost 2 bases, and 15 bases stayed unmatched.

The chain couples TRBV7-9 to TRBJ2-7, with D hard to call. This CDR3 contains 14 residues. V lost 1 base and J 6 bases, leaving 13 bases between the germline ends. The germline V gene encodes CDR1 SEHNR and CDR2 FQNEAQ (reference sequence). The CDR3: CASSLGADYGEQYF. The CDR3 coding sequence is TGTGCCAGCAGCTTAGGGGCAGATTACGGCGAGCAGTACTTC.